Shown below are 6 T cell receptor beta chains from a single sample sequenced in a study of T cells in Graves' hyperthyroidism and ophthalmopathy. TCR beta CDR3 region amplification was performed from RNA transcripts. TCR CDR3 underwent first-round RT-PCR with the HTBI primer set. TCRdb ran MiXCR on the multiplex PCR reads and lists one entry per CDR3 protein. The sample yields a few hundred thousand distinct CDR3 sequences, around 16% seen once. Specimen: blood. The receptors were sampled from a woman aged 40 to 49 with Graves' ophthalmopathy.

This clonotype was counted ten times or more. The chain uses TRBV30 and TRBJ1-2; 8 bases are shared with TRBD1. From germline, CDR1 is GTSNPN and CDR2 SVGIG (reference sequence). J was trimmed by 4 bases and V by 3 bases; bases with no gene match: 13. There are 16 residues in the CDR3. Here the CDR3 DNA reads TGTGCCTGGAGCCCCTCGACAGGGGTGATACTCTATGGCTACACCTTC. The encoded protein is CAWSPSTGVILYGYTF. Based on the CDR3 plus reference TRBV30 and TRBJ1-2, the full variable domain is SQTIHQWPATLVQPVGSPLSLECTVEGTSNPNLYWYRQAAGRGLQLLFYSVGIGQISSEVPQNLSASRPQDRQFILSSKKLLLSDSGFYLCAWSPSTGVILYGYTFGSGTRLTVV.

This clonotype has more than one count but fewer than ten. A read error is likely, as this CDR3 ends without the conserved phenylalanine or tryptophan. The rearrangement links TRBV5-1 to TRBJ1-3, with D uncertain. Per the germline V gene, CDR1 is SGHRS and CDR2 is YFSETQ. The CDR3 covers 13 residues. Here the CDR3 DNA reads TGCACCAGCAGTGCCCTCTCTGGAAACACCATATATCTT. Its protein product is CTSSALSGNTIYL.

This clonotype was picked up a small number of times. The chain couples TRBV5-6 to TRBJ2-5; D might be TRBD2 (6 bases). Trimming pared 10 bases from V and 13 bases from J, leaving 20 bases between. This CDR3 spans 11 amino acids. Germline loops: CDR1 SGHDT, CDR2 YYEEEE. This chain's CDR3 is CASQRLGRTYF. DNA of the CDR3: TGTGCCTCCCAGCGGTTAGGGAGGACGTACTTC.

This clonotype was found many times. The chain links TRBV20-1 to TRBJ2-1; D perhaps matches TRBD1 (6 bases). The V end lost 3 bases, the J end lost 5 bases, and 14 bases lay between the germline ends. Per the germline V gene, CDR1 is DFQATT and CDR2 is SNEGSKA (reference sequence). The CDR3 extends over 14 amino acids. The DNA for the CDR3 is TGCAGTGCTAGTTCTGGGGGCGTGAACAATGAGCAGTTCTTC. Translating it yields CSASSGGVNNEQFF.

This clonotype was picked up many times. This sequence joins TRBV7-9 and TRBJ2-3; TRBD2 agrees at 13 bases. The CDR3 is 15 residues long. The germline V gene encodes CDR1 SEHNR and CDR2 FQNEAQ (reference sequence). V was clipped by 5 bases and J by 6 bases; unmatched bases: 5. This chain's CDR3 is CASSPGLAGLDTQYF. The CDR3, as DNA: TGTGCCAGCAGCCCGGGACTAGCGGGACTGGATACGCAGTATTTT.

This clonotype appeared a few times. This chain links TRBV9 with TRBJ2-2; no clear D. Germline V gene data show CDR1 as SGDLS and CDR2 as YYNGEE. This CDR3 is built from 15 residues. V shed 0 bases and J shed 6 bases, with 12 bases lying between them. Written as DNA, the CDR3 is TGTGCCAGCAGCGTAGAGGTTGGGTCCCCCGGGGAGCTGTTTTTT. It translates to CASSVEVGSPGELFF.